This T cell receptor (beta chain) emerged from a study of T cell responses to AZD1222 COVID-19 vaccine. Sequencing used immunoSEQ multiplex PCR; TCRdb keeps in-frame clones, though not all of them. The sample contains more than 60,000 clones, 83% of which appear only once. The CDR3 length is 14 residues. Germline lookup yields CDR1 LNHDA and CDR2 SQIVND (reference sequence). V dropped 3 bases and J dropped 7 bases, with 13 bases sitting between them. This clone was recorded at least ten times. The antigen is undetermined. Study-wide results and caveats: CD4 TCRs associated with vaccination spanned spike, dominating at 160-218 and 743-854. Most donors were white British, females outnumbered males, and clonal diversity was possibly underestimated.

The J gene is TRBJ1-5, the V gene TRBV19, with a possible D match to TRBD1 (5 bases). The origin of this receptor is an adult who received the AZD1222 COVID-19 vaccine. The material sequenced was peripheral blood, taken 28 days after the second AZD1222 dose. The CDR3 region is CASSILWGDQPQHF. DNA for the CDR3: TGTGCCAGTAGTATCTTATGGGGGGACCAGCCCCAGCATTTT.